Below are 7 T cell receptor beta chains sequenced from a single sample in a study of cytomegalovirus exposure and HLA in healthy donors. The PCR contained 60 Vbeta and 13 Jbeta primers. Libraries were prepared by immunoSEQ multiplex PCR; TCRdb keeps only in-frame clonotypes and omits some of them. There are 100,000 to 150,000 clones in the sample; roughly 80% occur only once, and 4.5% to 5% lies in the top ten. Input material: PBMCs. These receptors were taken from a man aged 45 to 65 in good health and CMV-seropositive.

The CDR3 loop reads CAWRQGSGQPQHF. CDR3 DNA: TGTGCCTGGAGACAGGGGAGCGGTCAGCCCCAGCATTTT. This chain uses TRBV30 with TRBJ1-5; TRBD1 agrees at 7 bases. This CDR3 is 13 amino acids long. Germline CDR1 reads GTSNPN; CDR2 reads SVGIG (reference sequence). After removal of 3 bases from V and 6 bases from J, the junction contained 5 bases not matched to a gene.

This chain connects TRBV27 to TRBJ1-6; D perhaps matches TRBD1 (6 bases). The CDR3 sequence is 14 residues long. Trimming shortened V by 2 bases and J by 7 bases, and 9 bases separated the two germline ends. Looked up from germline, CDR1 is MNHEY and CDR2 is SMNVEV (reference sequence). CDR3 sequence (DNA): TGTGCCAGCAGTTTAGGGGGGGCAAATTCACCCCTCCACTTT. Protein: CASSLGGANSPLHF.

This clone was detected only a few times. The V gene is TRBV7-3, the J gene TRBJ2-7; D is possibly TRBD2 (5 bases). The CDR3 has 13 amino acids. V lost 6 bases and J 6 bases, leaving 15 bases between the germline ends. Germline V lookup: CDR1 SGHTA, CDR2 FQGTGA. As DNA, the CDR3 is TGTGCCAGCAGGTCCGGGGAGACCTCCGAGCAGTACTTC. This encodes CASRSGETSEQYF.

The chain links TRBV29-1 to TRBJ1-2, with 8 bases fitting TRBD1. With V trimmed by 5 bases and J by 8 bases, 10 bases remained unmatched. This CDR3 has 13 residues. Germline loops: CDR1 SQVTM, CDR2 ANQGSEA. The CDR3 loop is CSVYRARGQGYTF. In DNA form, the CDR3 reads TGCAGCGTTTACAGGGCCAGGGGGCAAGGCTACACCTTC.

There are a few counts of this clone. The gene calls are TRBV18 and TRBJ1-4; no reliable D call. The germline V gene has CDR1 KGHSH and CDR2 LQKENI. The ends were cut back, 6 bases at V and 7 bases at J, with 12 bases in the middle. The CDR3 sequence is 13 residues long. CDR3 region: CASSQEVAEKLFF. CDR3 DNA: TGTGCCAGCTCCCAGGAGGTCGCTGAAAAACTGTTTTTT.

The rearrangement uses TRBV7-8 and TRBJ2-7; TRBD1 matches 9 bases. Losses at the gene ends were 5 bases for V and 6 bases for J; bases not matched to a gene: 8. The CDR3 is 14 amino acids. Germline V gene data show CDR1 as SGHVS and CDR2 as FQNEAQ. The CDR3 sequence is CASSRGQGWSEQYF. In DNA, the CDR3 is TGTGCCAGCAGCCGGGGACAGGGATGGAGCGAGCAGTACTTC.

The chain is built from TRBV28 and TRBJ1-6, with a tentative D call TRBD1 (6 bases). This CDR3 is 18 amino acids long. The ends were cut back, 1 base at V and 6 bases at J, with 19 bases in the middle. The germline V gene has CDR1 MDHEN and CDR2 SYDVKM. CDR3 sequence (DNA): TGTGCCAGCAGTTTATTTGGGGGGGCTGGGTCAGGTAATTCACCCCTCCACTTT. Translation gives CASSLFGGAGSGNSPLHF.